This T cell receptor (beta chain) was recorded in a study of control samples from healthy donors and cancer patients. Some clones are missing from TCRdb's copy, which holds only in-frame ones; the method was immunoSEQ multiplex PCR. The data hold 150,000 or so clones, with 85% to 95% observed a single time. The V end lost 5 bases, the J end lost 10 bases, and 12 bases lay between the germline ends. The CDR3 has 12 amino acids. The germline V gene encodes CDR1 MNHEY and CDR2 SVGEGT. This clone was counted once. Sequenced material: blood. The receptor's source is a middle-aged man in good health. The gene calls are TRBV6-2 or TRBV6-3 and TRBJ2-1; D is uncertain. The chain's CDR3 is CASSNTIDEQFF. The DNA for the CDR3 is TGTGCCAGCAGTAATACAATTGACGAGCAGTTCTTC.